This T cell receptor beta chain was identified in a study of early T cells in non-severe SARS-CoV-2 infection. Across the whole study: Sequencing was performed on bulk RNA from unsorted whole blood, leaving chains unpaired.

The V gene end was trimmed by 7 bases and the J gene end by 4 bases; junction bases not matched to a gene: 12. Per germline, CDR1 SEHNR and CDR2 FQNEAQ (reference sequence). The CDR3 covers 15 residues. This clonotype came up many times. Separate cDNA molecules each had unique molecular identifiers attached to them. From the 5' RACE reads, TCRdb called clonotypes with MiXCR, one entry per CDR3 protein. The sample yields approximately 38,000 distinct CDR3 sequences, 4.1% seen once. The chain employs TRBV7-9 and TRBJ1-2; 7 bases align to TRBD1. This receptor was taken from an adult who was a healthcare worker with PCR-confirmed SARS-CoV-2 infection or an uninfected control (not recorded which). Sequenced input: whole blood. The CDR3 loop reads CASTPWTGSPYGYTF. The CDR3 DNA sequence: TGTGCCAGCACCCCTTGGACAGGATCACCCTATGGCTACACCTTC.